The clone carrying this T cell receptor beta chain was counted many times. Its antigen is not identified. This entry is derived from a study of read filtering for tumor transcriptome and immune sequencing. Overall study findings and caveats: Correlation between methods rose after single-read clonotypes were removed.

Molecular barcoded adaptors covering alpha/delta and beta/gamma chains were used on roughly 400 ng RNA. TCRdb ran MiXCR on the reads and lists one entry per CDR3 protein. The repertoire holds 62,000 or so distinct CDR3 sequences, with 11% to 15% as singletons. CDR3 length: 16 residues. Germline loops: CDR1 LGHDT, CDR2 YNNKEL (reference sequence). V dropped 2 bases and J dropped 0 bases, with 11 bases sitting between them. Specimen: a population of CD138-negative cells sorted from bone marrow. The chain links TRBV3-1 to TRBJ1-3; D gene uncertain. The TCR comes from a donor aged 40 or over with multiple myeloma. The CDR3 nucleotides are TGTGCCAGCAGCCAACCCAAAGGAGTCTCTGGAAACACCATATATTTT. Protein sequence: CASSQPKGVSGNTIYF. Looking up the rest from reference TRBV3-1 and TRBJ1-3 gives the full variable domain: DTAVSQTPKYLVTQMGNDKSIKCEQNLGHDTMYWYKQDSKKFLKIMFSYNNKELIINETVPNRFSPKSPDKAHLNLHINSLELGDSAVYFCASSQPKGVSGNTIYFGEGSWLTVV.